This T cell receptor (beta chain) was sequenced during a study of T cells expressing NK-cell markers. Study details: Sequenced donors, eight in total, included seven who were HCMV-seropositive and one who was seronegative.

This CDR3 region has 17 residues. Germline V gene data show CDR1 as SGDLS and CDR2 as YYNGEE. Generation of TCR beta cDNA was performed by 5'RACE template switching incorporating UMIs. TCRdb re-called the 5' RACE reads; one entry per CDR3 protein, DNA not given. The sample yields 140,000 or so distinct CDR3 sequences, of which the top ten take up 12%. Study-wide points: In about 6 donors, dominant NKG2C+ clonotypes were roughly 1.0-8% of CD8+ T cells. In several donors, dominant clonotypes made up about 28.3-60.1% of CD3+CD56-NKG2C+ cells.

Comment on this clonotype: Its antigen is still unknown.

The sequenced material came from blood T cells: a sorted CD56 or NKG2C T cell subset, CD4+ or CD8+ T cells, or bulk PBMC T cells (not recorded which). The sequence was collected from a man between 18 and 29 years old in good health. The V and J genes are TRBV9 and TRBJ2-7; the D gene TCRdb calls, TRBD1, cannot be checked with no DNA. The CDR3 is CASSAEGGPLYSYEQYF.